The T cell receptor (beta chain) described here comes from a study of radiotherapy plus CTLA-4 blockade in lung cancer. In the study overall: With less than 40% of patients having disease control, objective responses were seen in about 17%.

About this clone itself: Its antigen is unidentified.

Profiling relied on immunoSEQ multiplex PCR, and the TCRdb table lists in-frame clones only, not all of them. The repertoire holds approximately 83,000 clones, under 80% seen once, with approximately 4% in the top ten. Study findings and constraints: It was early blood T cell clone dynamics, with interferon-beta, that reportedly best predicted response. Radiotherapy plus ipilimumab was followed by expansion in blood of tumor-derived TCR clones.

Chemo-refractory metastatic non-small-cell lung cancer patients underwent focal radiation alongside CTLA-4 blockade with ipilimumab. The clonotype comes from a human donor with non-small cell lung cancer who had a partial response to radiotherapy plus ipilimumab. Some clones in this sample may be carry-over from other donors' samples. This specimen was peripheral blood, taken from a patient treated with radiotherapy plus ipilimumab.

CDR3 nucleotides: TGTGCCAGCAGCTTCGTAGTCCTCCAAGAGACCCAGTACTTC. Encoded protein: CASSFVVLQETQYF. The J gene is TRBJ2-5, the V gene TRBV5-8; no definite D call. CDR3 size: 14 residues. The germline gives CDR1 SGHTS, CDR2 YDEGEE. Trimming left V 2 bases short and J 1 base short, with 9 bases between.